A single sample gave rise to the 10 T cell receptor beta chains below, sequenced in a study of blood T cell repertoires in COVID-19. The table came from immunoSEQ multiplex PCR; TCRdb's copy has only in-frame clones and leaves some out. The profile shows 110,000 to 150,000 clones, about 82% of them singletons. Sequencing was carried out using PBMCs or T cells enriched from blood (not recorded which). Receptor source: a woman aged 40 to 50 who had recovered from COVID-19.

The rearrangement uses TRBV6-5 and TRBJ1-3; D gene unclear. Germline values: CDR1 MNHEY, CDR2 SVGAGI. The CDR3 is made up of 12 amino acids. Trimming removed 7 bases from V and 0 bases from J, with 4 bases in between. CDR3 sequence: CASTSSGNTIYF. Here the CDR3 DNA reads TGTGCCAGCACTAGCTCTGGAAACACCATATATTTT.

This clone was recorded a few times. The V call is TRBV6-2 or TRBV6-3, the J call TRBJ2-7; D not certain. Trimming pared 1 base from V and 10 bases from J, leaving 11 bases between. The CDR3 consists of 12 residues. Per the germline V gene, CDR1 is MNHEY and CDR2 is SVGEGT. The DNA for the CDR3 is TGTGCCAGCAGTTACTACCCTCTAGGTCAGTACTTC. This sequence encodes CASSYYPLGQYF.

The V gene is TRBV4-1, the J gene TRBJ1-5, with TRBD1 matching 8 bases. The junction had 0 bases not matched to a gene; V was cut back by 3 bases and J by 5 bases. CDR1 is MGHRA, CDR2 YSYEKL, per germline. The CDR3 has 13 residues. The CDR3 coding sequence is TGCGCCAGCAGCCAGACAGGGGATCAGCCCCAGCATTTT. Encoded protein: CASSQTGDQPQHF.

This chain links TRBV19 with TRBJ1-2; TRBD1 matches at 10 bases. V dropped 5 bases and J dropped 7; count of bases not matched to a gene: 7. This CDR3 has 14 amino acids. Germline assignment: CDR1 LNHDA and CDR2 SQIVND (reference sequence). CDR3: CASSPSGTGAGYTF. The CDR3 DNA follows: TGTGCCAGTAGTCCCTCCGGGACAGGGGCTGGCTACACCTTC.

This clone was seen just once. The chain recombines TRBV5-6 with TRBJ2-2, with D possibly being TRBD2 (6 bases). CDR3 length: 14 amino acids. Germline V gene lookup returns CDR1 SGHDT and CDR2 YYEEEE. V was cut by 2 bases and J by 6 bases, with 11 bases left in between. The CDR3 here is CASSFEGLSGELFF. The CDR3 nucleotides read TGTGCCAGCAGCTTCGAAGGACTATCCGGGGAGCTGTTTTTT.

This chain links TRBV7-8 with TRBJ1-2; D remains ambiguous. The CDR3 length is 14 residues. Per the germline V gene, CDR1 is SGHVS and CDR2 is FQNEAQ. V lost 1 base and J lost 0, with 6 bases in between. In DNA, the CDR3 is TGTGCCAGCAGCTTAGACAGCTCTAACTATGGCTACACCTTC. Its translation: CASSLDSSNYGYTF. Full variable domain (remainder filled in from reference TRBV7-8 and TRBJ1-2): GAGVSQSPRYKVAKRGQDVALRCDPISGHVSLFWYQQALGQGPEFLTYFQNEAQLDKSGLPSDRFFAERPEGSVSTLKIQRTQQEDSAVYLCASSLDSSNYGYTFGSGTRLTVV.

This clone was observed a few times. The chain employs TRBV29-1 and TRBJ1-1; 9 bases agree with TRBD1. The CDR3 is made up of 14 amino acids. V was pared by 6 bases and J by 5 bases, with 10 bases of the junction left unmatched. Germline-derived CDR1 and CDR2 are SQVTM and ANQGSEA. CDR3 sequence (DNA): TGCAGCGTCCACGTGGACAGGGGAGAGACTGAAGCTTTCTTT. It encodes CSVHVDRGETEAFF.

In the case of this clone: A far more abundant clone sits one base away, making this likely a read error. This chain joins TRBV19 and TRBJ2-7; D gene unclear. Germline V gene data show CDR1 as LNHDA and CDR2 as SQIVND (reference sequence). The CDR3 extends over 12 amino acids. The DNA for the CDR3 is TGTGGCAGTAGTATATCCGGAGTCGAGCAGTACTTC. Translated, it gives CGSSISGVEQYF.

This clone has a handful of counts. The chain combines TRBV2 with TRBJ1-5, with TRBD1 matching over 9 bases. Germline V gives CDR1 SNHLY, CDR2 FYNNEI. The V and J ends lost 6 bases and 6 bases, in that order; junction bases with no gene match: 6. This CDR3 region has 14 residues. CDR3 sequence reads: CASSLTGGGQPQHF. CDR3 coding DNA: TGTGCCAGCAGCCTAACAGGGGGCGGTCAGCCCCAGCATTTT.

This sequence joins TRBV5-1 and TRBJ1-6, with D possibly matching TRBD1 (5 bases). V was cut by 4 bases and J by 5 bases, with 16 bases left in between. This CDR3 region has 16 residues. Germline V CDR1 and CDR2: SGHRS, YFSETQ. The CDR3 region has the DNA TGCGCCAGCAGCCCCGATGCGGGGGGTAATAATTCACCCCTCCACTTT. It specifies CASSPDAGGNNSPLHF.